Listed below are T cell receptor beta chains from one sample, sequenced in a study of T cell repertoires and HLA-DP antigens. Antigens of these TCRs are unknown. Only in-frame clones appear in the TCRdb table, and some are missing; sequencing was by immunoSEQ multiplex PCR. The table shows some 120,000 clones, with 80% to 95% occurring only once. Material: CD4+ T cells from PBMCs. Every receptor here comes from a woman between 18 and 29 years old in good health and CMV-seronegative. CDR3s include the opening cysteine and the closing phenylalanine or tryptophan. Fields, in order: CDR3 protein, D gene, V gene. The D gene is left open where the match is weak.

cdr3_aa: CASSYLSGQDEQFF; d_call: NA; v_call: TRBV6-5
cdr3_aa: CASSFWTSTSTDTQYF; d_call: NA; v_call: TRBV7-6
cdr3_aa: CASRALGTSGSWGETQYF; d_call: TRBD2; v_call: TRBV2
cdr3_aa: CASTDMDTEAFF; d_call: NA; v_call: TRBV10-2
cdr3_aa: CASSLPDGTGMDYGYTF; d_call: TRBD1; v_call: TRBV5-5
cdr3_aa: CAWSSLRGFYSYEQYF; d_call: NA; v_call: TRBV30
cdr3_aa: CASSFRLSYNEQFF; d_call: NA; v_call: TRBV7-3
cdr3_aa: CASSPQETQYF; d_call: NA; v_call: TRBV18
cdr3_aa: CASSLDGRQIYGYTF; d_call: NA; v_call: TRBV5-1
cdr3_aa: CASPWETHAYEQYF; d_call: NA; v_call: TRBV6-8
cdr3_aa: CSVREGPSGHNEQFF; d_call: TRBD2; v_call: TRBV29-1
cdr3_aa: CASSQVPNTEAFF; d_call: NA; v_call: TRBV6-5
cdr3_aa: CASRPTDRDVAETQYF; d_call: TRBD1; v_call: TRBV27
cdr3_aa: CASSPRRLAGGRETQYF; d_call: TRBD2; v_call: TRBV5-5
cdr3_aa: CASSLARGSYYEQYF; d_call: NA; v_call: TRBV7-2
cdr3_aa: CASSFQRGGRETQYF; d_call: TRBD2; v_call: TRBV5-6
cdr3_aa: CASSARGQNNEQFF; d_call: TRBD1; v_call: TRBV9
cdr3_aa: CASSPDGRTEAFF; d_call: NA; v_call: TRBV11-3
cdr3_aa: CASSSGLADYNEQFF; d_call: TRBD2; v_call: TRBV5-4
cdr3_aa: CASSLDRATGNTIYF; d_call: TRBD1; v_call: TRBV7-2
cdr3_aa: CASSSEAEQYF; d_call: NA; v_call: TRBV5-4
cdr3_aa: CASSLRTGNYGYTF; d_call: TRBD1; v_call: TRBV9
cdr3_aa: CASSGTGGAQPQHF; d_call: TRBD1; v_call: TRBV2
cdr3_aa: CASSVEGLHTQYF; d_call: NA; v_call: TRBV9
cdr3_aa: CASRPRDSSYEQYF; d_call: TRBD1; v_call: TRBV6-5
cdr3_aa: CASSSSGQGQETQYF; d_call: TRBD1; v_call: TRBV11-1